This entry lists 19 T cell receptor beta chains sequenced from one sample in a study of T cell changes during pregnancy in multiple sclerosis. The protocol was immunoSEQ multiplex PCR, while the TCRdb copy is restricted to in-frame clones and leaves out a portion. This repertoire shows around 59,000 clones, roughly nine tenths found once; its top ten account for 0.6% to 0.8%. The sample here was CD4+ T cells from peripheral blood mononuclear cells, taken in the first trimester of pregnancy. The receptors originated from a female donor with multiple sclerosis, enrolled in a pregnancy study.

V and J are TRBV7-9 and TRBJ1-6; 7 nucleotides align to TRBD1. After removal of 5 bases from V and 10 bases from J, the junction contained 5 bases not matched to a gene. CDR1 is SEHNR and CDR2 is FQNEAQ in the germline V gene (reference sequence). This CDR3 contains 13 residues. CDR3 in DNA: TGTGCCAGCAGCCCTCGACAGGGATCACCCCTCCACTTT. This encodes CASSPRQGSPLHF.

This rearrangement joins TRBV9 to TRBJ2-5, with D perhaps TRBD2 (5 bases). The V end lost 2 bases, the J end lost 4 bases, and 9 bases lay between the germline ends. The CDR3 consists of 13 residues. Germline assignment: CDR1 SGDLS and CDR2 YYNGEE. CDR3 DNA sequence: TGTGCCAGCAGCGTCCGCGAGGGAGAGACCCAGTACTTC. Residues: CASSVREGETQYF.

The V gene is TRBV7-3, the J gene TRBJ2-5; 14 positions match TRBD2. The germline V gene has CDR1 SGHTA and CDR2 FQGTGA. Unmatched junction bases numbered 7, after V lost 2 bases and J lost 14 bases. The CDR3 has 14 residues. CDR3 DNA sequence: TGTGCCAGCAGCTTAGGGACTAGCGGGGGTACGGCTTACTTC. Translation: CASSLGTSGGTAYF.

This CDR3 is CASSSRGPGNTIYF. The CDR3 region has the DNA TGTGCCAGCAGCTCCAGGGGTCCTGGAAACACCATATATTTT. The genes are TRBV11-1 and TRBJ1-3; weak D call: TRBD1 (6 bases). The germline CDR1 and CDR2 sequences are SGHAT and FQDESV (reference sequence). The CDR3 length is 14 residues. V gave up 4 bases and J gave up 2 bases, with 9 bases separating them.

CDR3 amino acids: CASSQATGQIYEQYF. In DNA, the CDR3 is TGCGCCAGCAGCCAAGCGACGGGACAGATCTACGAGCAGTACTTC. The chain carries TRBV4-3 and TRBJ2-7; 7 bases fit TRBD1. CDR3 length: 15 residues. Germline CDR1 is LGHNA and CDR2 is YSLEER. V lost 1 base to trimming and J lost 3 bases; unmatched junction nucleotides: 6.

The genes are TRBV7-2 and TRBJ1-1, with 11 positions matching TRBD1. V gave up 1 base and J gave up 5 bases; unmatched junction bases: 3. The CDR3 loop spans 15 amino acids. The V gene's germline CDR1 is SGHTA and CDR2 FQGNSA. CDR3 in DNA: TGTGCCAGCAGCTTAGTAGGGACAGGGGGAACTGAAGCTTTCTTT. Its protein product is CASSLVGTGGTEAFF.

The chain has TRBV9 and TRBJ1-2, with TRBD1 as a possible D gene (5 bases). This CDR3 is built from 16 residues. The germline V gene has CDR1 SGDLS and CDR2 YYNGEE. V was shortened by 0 bases and J by 7 bases, with 19 bases between the two germline ends. The CDR3 loop reads CASSVGGHLGVFGYTF. Written as DNA, the CDR3 is TGTGCCAGCAGCGTAGGGGGTCATTTAGGGGTATTTGGCTACACCTTC.

The chain joins TRBV7-2 to TRBJ2-5; 7 bases line up with TRBD1. The length of the CDR3 is 14 residues. Germline-derived CDR1 and CDR2 are SGHTA and FQGNSA. Unmatched junction bases numbered 5, after V lost 6 bases and J lost 1 base. CDR3 amino acids: CASSRDSFQETQYF. Here the CDR3 DNA reads TGTGCCAGCAGTAGGGACAGTTTCCAAGAGACCCAGTACTTC.

The CDR3 DNA reads TGTGCCAGCAGCGTGGAAACAGGGACCTGGAATGAGCAGTTCTTC. Its translation: CASSVETGTWNEQFF. The J gene is TRBJ2-1, the V gene TRBV9; D might be TRBD1 (6 bases). The germline CDR1 and CDR2 sequences are SGDLS and YYNGEE. The CDR3 spans 15 residues. Trimming cost V 2 bases and J 7 bases, with 16 bases left between them.

J is TRBJ2-7 and V is TRBV5-1, with a tentative D call TRBD2 (6 bases). V was clipped by 4 bases and J by 4 bases, with 12 bases between them. Germline V CDR1 and CDR2: SGHRS, YFSETQ. This CDR3 contains 13 residues. The CDR3 nucleotides are TGCGCCAGCAGCACGCGGAGGGAATACGAGCAGTACTTC. Encoded protein: CASSTRREYEQYF.

The rearrangement links TRBV10-3 to TRBJ1-1, with D unclear. Germline lookup yields CDR1 ENHRY and CDR2 SYGVKD. V lost 9 bases and J lost 3, with 14 bases in between. The CDR3 is 13 residues long. This CDR3 reads CAMSTGRDTEAFF. For the CDR3, the DNA is TGTGCCATGTCTACGGGGAGGGACACTGAAGCTTTCTTT.

This sequence joins TRBV6-1 and TRBJ1-5; D not certain. The CDR3 loop spans 11 amino acids. V lost 4 bases to trimming and J lost 4 bases, with 2 bases between them. The germline V gene encodes CDR1 MNHNS and CDR2 SASEGT. DNA for the CDR3: TGTGCCAGCAGTGCGAATCAGCCCCAGCATTTT. Its protein product is CASSANQPQHF.

The V call is TRBV30, the J call TRBJ1-1; D possibly corresponds to TRBD1 (6 bases). The V end was cut by 1 base, the J end by 4 bases, with 13 bases between. Germline V gene sequence: CDR1 GTSNPN, CDR2 SVGIG (reference sequence). The CDR3 loop spans 14 amino acids. CDR3 sequence: CAWSGQARGTEAFF. In DNA, the CDR3 is TGTGCCTGGAGTGGACAGGCCCGGGGCACTGAAGCTTTCTTT.

This rearrangement joins TRBV5-4 to TRBJ2-3; D uncertain. V was trimmed by 4 bases and J by 0 bases, leaving 18 bases between them. CDR3 length: 17 amino acids. Looked up from germline, CDR1 is SGHNT and CDR2 is YYREEE (reference sequence). In DNA form, the CDR3 reads TGTGCCAGCAGCCCCCGGCTTAGCCCCTCAAGCACAGATACGCAGTATTTT. Protein: CASSPRLSPSSTDTQYF.

The J gene is TRBJ2-1, the V gene TRBV11-3, with TRBD2 identical over 10 bases. J was trimmed by 4 bases and V by 1 base; bases with no gene match: 7. The CDR3 contains 17 residues. CDR1 SGHNT and CDR2 YENEEA come from the germline V gene. CDR3 sequence (DNA): TGTGCCAGCAGCTTAGGGCTAGCGGGGGCAAGGTACAATGAGCAGTTCTTC. It yields the protein CASSLGLAGARYNEQFF.

By its share, this clone is medium-sized. The chain carries TRBV7-6 and TRBJ1-2; D is unresolved. V lost 1 base to trimming and J lost 4 bases, with 13 bases between them. The CDR3 sequence is 15 residues long. CDR1 and CDR2 from the germline V gene are SGHVS and FNYEAQ. CDR3 protein: CASSLDAGSGYGYTF. CDR3 DNA: TGTGCCAGCAGCTTAGACGCGGGGTCCGGCTATGGCTACACCTTC.

V gene TRBV5-8 combines with J gene TRBJ2-7, with D perhaps matching TRBD1 (6 bases). This CDR3 comprises 14 residues. Per germline, CDR1 SGHTS and CDR2 YDEGEE. V lost 4 bases and J lost 0, with 11 bases in between. The CDR3 spells CASSLTGNSYEQYF. CDR3 DNA: TGTGCCAGCAGCCTAACAGGGAACTCCTACGAGCAGTACTTC.

This clone appeared a single time. V and J are TRBV5-6 and TRBJ2-2; a possible D gene is TRBD1 (6 bases). The CDR3 loop spans 17 amino acids. Trimming pared 0 bases from V and 1 base from J, leaving 13 bases between. Germline CDR1 SGHDT, CDR2 YYEEEE. The CDR3 is CASSLALSGENTGELFF. The CDR3 DNA reads as TGTGCCAGCAGCTTGGCCTTGTCAGGGGAGAACACCGGGGAGCTGTTTTTT. Together with reference TRBV5-6 and TRBJ2-2, the CDR3 gives the full variable domain: DAGVTQSPTHLIKTRGQQVTLRCSPKSGHDTVSWYQQALGQGPQFIFQYYEEEERQRGNFPDRFSGHQFPNYSSELNVNALLLGDSALYLCASSLALSGENTGELFFGEGSRLTVL.

In DNA form, the CDR3 reads TGTGCCAGTAGTATTCCCGGGACAGGGGGGATCAGCTATGGCTACACCTTC. Its translation is CASSIPGTGGISYGYTF. The chain joins TRBV19 to TRBJ1-2; 11 bases map to TRBD1. V lost 3 bases to trimming and J lost 4 bases; unmatched junction nucleotides: 10. Germline V lookup: CDR1 LNHDA, CDR2 SQIVND (reference sequence). The CDR3 runs 17 residues. The full variable domain, rest sourced from reference TRBV19 and TRBJ1-2, is DGGITQSPKYLFRKEGQNVTLSCEQNLNHDAMYWYRQDPGQGLRLIYYSQIVNDFQKGDIAEGYSVSREKKESFPLTVTSAQKNPTAFYLCASSIPGTGGISYGYTFGSGTRLTVV.